Listed below are T cell receptor beta chains from one sample, sequenced in a study of blood T cell repertoires in COVID-19. This table comes from immunoSEQ multiplex PCR, and its TCRdb copy is limited to in-frame clones, with some not included. The data contain roughly 330,000 clones, around 87% of them singletons. The sequencing sample was made of PBMCs or T cells enriched from blood (not recorded which). These receptors all stem from a woman aged 30 to 39 who had recovered from COVID-19. The CDR3 runs from the conserved cysteine through the conserved F or W. D genes are given only for firm matches. Expanded clones get a size class; other rows say once, few or many, or leave the size out.

J gene	V gene	clone size	D gene	CDR3 protein	CDR3 DNA
TRBJ1-3	TRBV7-9	.	.	CASSFSGYSGNTIYF	TGTGCCAGCAGCTTCTCGGGGTACTCTGGAAACACCATATATTTT
TRBJ2-1	TRBV10-2	few	.	CASSPSRSVDEQFF	TGCGCCAGCAGTCCCAGTAGGAGCGTCGATGAGCAGTTCTTC
TRBJ2-2	TRBV28	once	TRBD1	CASSETGTGGLGELFF	TGTGCCAGCAGCGAGACCGGGACAGGGGGTTTGGGGGAGCTGTTTTTT
TRBJ2-7	TRBV5-4	.	.	CASSRVDIHEQYF	TGTGCCAGCAGCCGGGTGGACATCCACGAGCAGTACTTC
TRBJ1-6	TRBV9	.	.	CASSVGSSYNSPLHF	TGTGCCAGCAGCGTAGGTAGCTCCTATAATTCACCCCTCCACTTT
TRBJ1-4	TRBV4-3	.	TRBD1	CASSQVLPGTGDEKLFF	TGCGCCAGCAGCCAAGTCCTACCCGGGACAGGGGATGAAAAACTGTTTTTT
TRBJ2-2	TRBV29-1	.	.	CSVVQASYGELFF	TGCAGCGTTGTCCAGGCATCTTACGGGGAGCTGTTTTTT
TRBJ1-5	TRBV10-1	.	TRBD1	CASSGHRGHSNQPQHF	TGCGCCAGCAGTGGACACAGGGGTCATAGCAATCAGCCCCAGCATTTT
TRBJ2-3	TRBV10-1	once	TRBD2	CASSQGLATPPDTQYF	TGCGCCAGCAGCCAGGGACTAGCCACCCCACCAGATACGCAGTATTTT
TRBJ1-2	TRBV4-1	once	TRBD1	CASSPPGQGTLVNYGYTF	TGCGCCAGCAGCCCTCCGGGACAGGGTACTCTGGTTAACTATGGCTACACCTTC
TRBJ2-5	TRBV27	.	.	CASRPLAAPGETQYF	TGTGCCAGCAGACCCTTAGCGGCGCCCGGAGAGACCCAGTACTTC
TRBJ2-1	TRBV11-1	.	.	CASSRVEGPSMHEQFF	TGTGCCAGCAGCCGAGTGGAGGGACCTTCTATGCATGAGCAGTTCTTC
TRBJ2-7	TRBV27	.	TRBD2	CASRIQGLAGGLGEQYF	TGTGCCAGCAGGATTCAGGGACTAGCGGGGGGGCTGGGGGAGCAGTACTTC
TRBJ1-6	TRBV19	.	.	CASIRTASSYNSPLHF	TGTGCCAGTATTAGGACAGCGAGCTCCTATAATTCACCCCTCCACTTT
TRBJ1-2	TRBV11-2	once	.	CASSLKGGDYGYTF	TGTGCCAGCAGCTTAAAGGGAGGCGACTATGGCTACACCTTC
TRBJ2-1	TRBV27	.	.	CASRWDTYNEQFF	TGTGCCAGCAGATGGGACACTTACAATGAGCAGTTCTTC
TRBJ2-3	TRBV18	.	TRBD2	CASSPFSSGVTDTQYF	TGTGCCAGCTCACCATTTTCTAGCGGGGTCACAGATACGCAGTATTTT